This TCR beta chain was recorded in a study of blood T cell repertoires in COVID-19. Study-wide context: The samples span acute and convalescent COVID-19 from the United States, Italy and Spain. Sample material is recorded as cDNA or gDNA derived from T cells, B-cell-depleted T cells, or PBMCs.

As handled by the study authors: Using reference gene primer amplification, nucleated cell counts were estimated. Produced via immunoSEQ multiplex PCR; TCRdb's table is partial and in-frame only. The DNA was the basis for D and trimming; V, J and clone size are from that table. The sample lists approximately 150,000 clones, over 80% occurring once. In assigning cohorts, the study relied on participant-reported clinical history. Trimming cost V 8 bases and J 0 bases; bases outside gene matches: 10. The CDR3 has 15 residues. Germline lookup yields CDR1 MDHEN and CDR2 SYDVKM. Sample: PBMCs or T cells enriched from blood (not recorded which). This receptor was taken from a man between 65 and 85 years old who had been exposed to COVID-19. The V and J genes are TRBV28 and TRBJ2-7, with 7 bases lining up with TRBD2. CDR3 DNA: TGTGCCAGCTCTACGAGTAGCGGGCCCTCCTACGAGCAGTACTTC. Translation: CASSTSSGPSYEQYF.